The 16 T cell receptor beta chains listed next were all sequenced from one sample in a study of blood T cells in healthy people across ages. Through a sample-barcoded 5' primer and a J-beta primer mix, a second PCR was run for 7 to 11 cycles. TCRdb processed the 5' RACE reads anew with MiXCR; each CDR3 protein has one entry. This table holds about 1.7 million distinct CDR3 sequences, 28% found once. Source material: blood. The receptors come from a woman in her 30s in good health.

The V and J genes are TRBV28 and TRBJ2-3, with TRBD1 matching over 8 bases. The CDR3 has 15 residues. V lost 5 bases and J lost 4; bases outside the gene matches: 8. The germline gives CDR1 MDHEN, CDR2 SYDVKM. For the CDR3, the DNA is TGTGCCAGCAGTGCCGGGACAGGCGGGGCAGATACGCAGTATTTT. This encodes CASSAGTGGADTQYF.

The chain has TRBV19 and TRBJ2-7, with unresolved D. Germline V gene data show CDR1 as LNHDA and CDR2 as SQIVND (reference sequence). The V and J ends lost 6 bases and 5 bases respectively, with 17 bases between them. CDR3 size: 14 residues. The CDR3: CASRRTDGYHEQYV. CDR3 nucleotide sequence: TGTGCCAGTAGAAGAACCGATGGGTACCACGAGCAGTACGTC.

The chain has TRBV4-1 and TRBJ2-1; TRBD2 matches 11 bases. Germline CDR1 reads MGHRA; CDR2 reads YSYEKL. The trim removed 3 bases at V and 7 bases at J, leaving 11 bases unmatched. This CDR3 spans 17 amino acids. The CDR3 DNA is TGCGCCAGCAGCCATGCCCCGGTGTCTAGCGGGGGGAATGAGCAGTTCTTC. Translating gives CASSHAPVSSGGNEQFF.

The chain has TRBV28 and TRBJ1-1, with TRBD1 matching over 8 bases. Trimming removed 11 bases from V and 4 bases from J; junction bases left unmatched: 9. Germline V gene sequence: CDR1 MDHEN, CDR2 SYDVKM. The CDR3 runs to 13 residues. CDR3 DNA sequence: TGTGCCGGAAAGACAGGGGACGGCACTGAAGCTTTCTTT. Protein: CAGKTGDGTEAFF.

This sequence joins TRBV30 and TRBJ1-2; no definite D call. This CDR3 has 13 residues. Trimming took off 1 base at V and 7 bases at J, with 13 bases between the two ends. Germline CDR1 and CDR2: GTSNPN and SVGIG (reference sequence). The CDR3 region is CAWSAGSYGGYTF. DNA for the CDR3: TGTGCCTGGAGTGCGGGGTCATACGGTGGCTACACCTTC. Using reference TRBV30 and TRBJ1-2 for the parts outside the CDR3, the full variable domain is SQTIHQWPATLVQPVGSPLSLECTVEGTSNPNLYWYRQAAGRGLQLLFYSVGIGQISSEVPQNLSASRPQDRQFILSSKKLLLSDSGFYLCAWSAGSYGGYTFGSGTRLTVV.

In its sample, this clonotype was seen many times. This rearrangement joins TRBV5-6 to TRBJ2-3; 11 nucleotides agree with TRBD1. There are 15 residues in the CDR3. Germline V lookup: CDR1 SGHDT, CDR2 YYEEEE. V shed 3 bases and J 3 bases; nucleotides not matched to a gene: 3. The CDR3: CASSWGTGGTDTQYF. In DNA form, the CDR3 reads TGTGCCAGCAGCTGGGGGACAGGGGGGACAGATACGCAGTATTTT.

The rearrangement links TRBV6-1 to TRBJ2-7; TRBD1 is a possible D gene (5 bases). V lost 7 bases and J lost 0, with 25 bases in between. The CDR3 is made up of 18 amino acids. Per the germline V gene, CDR1 is MNHNS and CDR2 is SASEGT. The CDR3 loop reads CASTQKWWGPLASYEQYF. The CDR3 region has the DNA TGTGCCAGCACCCAAAAGTGGTGGGGCCCCCTGGCCTCCTACGAGCAGTACTTC.

In this sample, this clonotype turned up a few times. The chain uses TRBV6-6 and TRBJ2-7, with TRBD2 matching 10 bases. Germline V gives CDR1 MNHNY, CDR2 SVGAGI (reference sequence). V lost 6 bases to trimming and J lost 4 bases; unmatched junction nucleotides: 6. The CDR3 length is 14 residues. CDR3 amino acids: CASRESGGAYEQYF. CDR3 nucleotides: TGTGCCAGCAGGGAAAGCGGGGGGGCTTACGAGCAGTACTTC.

The V call is TRBV10-3, the J call TRBJ2-2, with D unresolved. Looked up from germline, CDR1 is ENHRY and CDR2 is SYGVKD. The CDR3 is 14 residues long. V was cut by 4 bases and J by 13 bases, with 19 bases left in between. The CDR3 region has the DNA TGTGCCATCAGTGGGCCCCCGTTGGCTTCCCGGCTGTTTTTT. Encoded protein: CAISGPPLASRLFF.

About this clonotype itself: This may arise from a read error, as a much more abundant clone is one base away. The genes are TRBV29-1 and TRBJ2-7; no reliable D call. Germline CDR1 reads SQVTM; CDR2 reads ANQGSEA. CDR3 size: 12 residues. Trimming took off 3 bases at V and 4 bases at J, with 10 bases between the two ends. The CDR3 DNA follows: TGCAGCGTTGAGGACGTCCGTTACGAGCAGTACTTC. Residues: CSVEDVRYEQYF.

This clonotype was seen ten or more times. The chain uses TRBV29-1 and TRBJ2-7, with a weak D call TRBD1 (7 bases). Germline V CDR1 and CDR2: SQVTM, ANQGSEA. V lost 6 bases and J lost 4, with 16 bases in between. The CDR3 has 13 residues. In nucleotides, the CDR3 is TGCAGCGTAACAGGGGAGGCTAGGTACGAGCAGTACTTC. Encoded protein: CSVTGEARYEQYF.

The V and J genes are TRBV12-3 or TRBV12-4 and TRBJ2-7, with D uncertain. This CDR3 contains 15 residues. The V gene lost 4 bases and the J gene lost 6 bases, with 19 bases spanning the gap. CDR3 sequence reads: CASSSNAGSRSEQYF. The CDR3 bases are TGTGCCAGCAGTTCAAACGCCGGGTCCCGGTCCGAGCAGTACTTC.

This clonotype was seen a few times. Since a much larger clone is just one base distant, this may be a read error. The J gene is TRBJ2-5, the V gene TRBV29-1; D not resolved. Per germline, CDR1 SQVTM and CDR2 ANQGSEA. Deletions cut 3 bases from V and 4 bases from J, with 12 bases between. The CDR3 has 13 residues. CDR3: CSVEGRQRETQYF. Written as DNA, the CDR3 is TGCAGCGTTGAGGGTAGGCAGCGAGAGACCCAGTACTTC.

As to this clonotype: A much larger clonotype is one base distant, so this may be a read error. The chain carries TRBV20-1 and TRBJ2-5, with 7 bases lining up with TRBD1. The assigned J gene may be wrong: the sequence end matches TRBJ2-7 better. Germline CDR1 reads DFQATT; CDR2 reads SNEGSKA (reference sequence). This CDR3 is built from 13 residues. CDR3 amino acids: CSAPGTDGYEQYF. CDR3 sequence (DNA): TGCAGTGCCCCCGGGACAGACGGCTACGAGCAGTACTTC.

For this clonotype: Its ends do not fully match the called genes, so a read error is possible. V is TRBV27 and J is TRBJ1-1, with unresolved D. The length of the CDR3 is 18 residues. Germline CDR1 is MNHEY and CDR2 is SMNVEV (reference sequence). CDR3 in amino acids: CANSTSDSPRRVGTEAFF. The CDR3 bases are TGTGCCAACAGTACCTCGGACTCCCCAAGGAGAGTTGGCACTGAAGCTTTCTTT.

This chain uses TRBV20-1 with TRBJ1-2; unclear D gene. Trimming left V 0 bases short and J 6 bases short, with 8 bases between. The CDR3 runs to 12 residues. The V gene's germline CDR1 is DFQATT and CDR2 SNEGSKA (reference sequence). This CDR3 is CSAREGTDGYTF. The CDR3 DNA reads as TGCAGTGCTAGAGAGGGTACGGATGGCTACACCTTC.